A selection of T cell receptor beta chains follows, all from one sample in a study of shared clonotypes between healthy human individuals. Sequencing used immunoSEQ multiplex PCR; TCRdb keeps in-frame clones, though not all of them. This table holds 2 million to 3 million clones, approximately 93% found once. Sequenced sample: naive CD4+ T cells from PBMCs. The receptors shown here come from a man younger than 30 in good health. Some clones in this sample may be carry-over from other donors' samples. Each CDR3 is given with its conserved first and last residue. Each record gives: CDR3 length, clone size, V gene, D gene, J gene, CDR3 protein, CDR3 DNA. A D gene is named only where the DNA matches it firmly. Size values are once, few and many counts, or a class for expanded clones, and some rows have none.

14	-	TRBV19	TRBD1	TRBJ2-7	CASSLSGGRVEQYF	TGTGCCAGTAGCCTATCAGGGGGCAGGGTCGAGCAGTACTTC
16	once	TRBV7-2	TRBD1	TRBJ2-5	CASSWRGSGGVETQYF	TGTGCCAGCAGCTGGCGGGGATCAGGGGGCGTGGAGACCCAGTACTTC
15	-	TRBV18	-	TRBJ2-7	CASSPSGGQAYEQYF	TGTGCCAGCTCACCTTCCGGCGGGCAGGCCTACGAGCAGTACTTC
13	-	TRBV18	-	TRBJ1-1	CASSPTLGGEAFF	TGTGCCAGCTCACCCACCCTGGGAGGTGAAGCTTTCTTT
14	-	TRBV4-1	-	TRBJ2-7	CASSQQNRGYEQYF	TGCGCCAGCAGCCAACAGAACCGGGGCTACGAGCAGTACTTC
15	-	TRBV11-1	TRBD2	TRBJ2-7	CASSQGLAGPYEQYF	TGTGCCAGCAGCCAAGGACTAGCGGGGCCCTACGAGCAGTACTTC
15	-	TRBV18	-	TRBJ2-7	CASSPGRGSSYEQYF	TGTGCCAGCTCACCAGGGCGGGGAAGCTCCTACGAGCAGTACTTC
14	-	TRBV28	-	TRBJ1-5	CASTIAGVDQPQHF	TGTGCCAGCACCATAGCAGGGGTGGATCAGCCCCAGCATTTT
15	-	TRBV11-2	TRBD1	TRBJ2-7	CASSPRQGGDDEQYF	TGTGCCAGCAGCCCCCGACAGGGTGGGGACGACGAGCAGTACTTC
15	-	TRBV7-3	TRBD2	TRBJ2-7	CASSLLAGGPNEQYF	TGTGCCAGCAGCTTATTAGCGGGAGGGCCTAACGAGCAGTACTTC
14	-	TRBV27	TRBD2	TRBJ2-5	CASSFSGRLQTQYF	TGTGCCAGCAGTTTCAGCGGGAGATTACAGACCCAGTACTTC
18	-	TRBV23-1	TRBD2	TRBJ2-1	CASSQSSHSGRAGNEQFF	TGCGCCAGCAGTCAATCCTCCCATAGCGGGAGGGCAGGGAATGAGCAGTTCTTC
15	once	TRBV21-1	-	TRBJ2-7	CASSILVGESYEQYF	TGTGCCAGCAGCATTCTGGTGGGCGAGTCCTACGAGCAGTACTTC
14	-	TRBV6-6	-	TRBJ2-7	CASSYSVGSNEQYF	TGTGCCAGCAGTTACTCTGTTGGCAGCAACGAGCAGTACTTC
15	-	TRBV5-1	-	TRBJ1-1	CASSSHGDGNTEAFF	TGCGCCAGCAGCTCACACGGGGACGGGAACACTGAAGCTTTCTTT
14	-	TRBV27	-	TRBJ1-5	CASSLQGYNQPQHF	TGTGCCAGCAGTTTACAGGGATACAATCAGCCCCAGCATTTT
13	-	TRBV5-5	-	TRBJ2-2	CASSFQYTGELFF	TGTGCCAGCAGCTTCCAATACACCGGGGAGCTGTTTTTT
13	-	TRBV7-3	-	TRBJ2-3	CASSPRGIDTQYF	TGTGCCAGCAGCCCCCGGGGCATCGATACGCAGTATTTT
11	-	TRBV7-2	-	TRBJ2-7	CASSPTYEQYF	TGTGCCAGCAGCCCGACCTACGAGCAGTACTTC
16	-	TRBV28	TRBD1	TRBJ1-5	CASRPPRGRGNQPQHF	TGTGCCAGCAGGCCGCCCAGGGGGCGGGGGAATCAGCCCCAGCATTTT
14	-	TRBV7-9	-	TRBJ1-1	CASTGRGGQTEAFF	TGTGCCAGCACCGGTAGGGGTGGGCAGACTGAAGCTTTCTTT
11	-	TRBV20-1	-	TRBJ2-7	CSANFLGEQYF	TGCAGTGCTAACTTCCTGGGCGAGCAGTACTTC
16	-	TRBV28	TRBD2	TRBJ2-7	CASSPAGGSGTLEQYF	TGTGCCAGCAGTCCAGCGGGGGGGTCCGGGACACTTGAGCAGTACTTC
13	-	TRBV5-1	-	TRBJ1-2	CASSLEQVYGYTF	TGCGCCAGCAGCTTGGAACAGGTTTATGGCTACACCTTC
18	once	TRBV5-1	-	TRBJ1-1	CASSPGLRGASVLTEAFF	TGCGCCAGCAGCCCCGGTCTGAGGGGGGCTTCTGTACTAACTGAAGCTTTCTTT
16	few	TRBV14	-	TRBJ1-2	CASSLWGDTPRNGYTF	TGTGCCAGCAGCCTCTGGGGGGACACCCCTCGGAATGGCTACACCTTC
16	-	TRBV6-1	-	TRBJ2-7	CASSEWGRQPAYEQYF	TGTGCCAGCAGTGAATGGGGCCGCCAACCAGCCTACGAGCAGTACTTC
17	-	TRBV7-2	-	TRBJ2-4	CASSRSGGRLAKNIQYF	TGTGCCAGCAGCCGCTCCGGGGGCCGACTAGCCAAAAACATTCAGTACTTC
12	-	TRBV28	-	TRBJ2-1	CASSLPGGEQFF	TGTGCCAGCAGTCTCCCGGGGGGCGAGCAGTTCTTC
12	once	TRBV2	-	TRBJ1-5	CASSGLSWPQHF	TGTGCCAGCAGCGGCTTATCCTGGCCCCAGCATTTT
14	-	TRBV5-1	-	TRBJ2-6	CASSSNSGANVLTF	TGCGCCAGCAGCTCTAATTCTGGGGCCAACGTCCTGACTTTC
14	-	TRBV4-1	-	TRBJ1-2	CASSRLQGKEGYTF	TGCGCCAGCAGCCGTCTACAGGGTAAGGAGGGCTACACCTTC
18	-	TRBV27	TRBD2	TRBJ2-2	CASSHGLAGGLGTGELFF	TGTGCCAGCAGTCACGGACTAGCGGGAGGGCTCGGCACCGGGGAGCTGTTTTTT
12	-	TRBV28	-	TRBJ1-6	CASSDGNSPLHF	TGTGCCAGCAGTGATGGCAATTCACCCCTCCACTTT
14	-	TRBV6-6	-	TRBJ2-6	CASSYWSGANVLTF	TGTGCCAGCAGTTACTGGTCTGGGGCCAACGTCCTGACTTTC
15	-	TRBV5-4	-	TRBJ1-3	CASSLGAGSGNTIYF	TGTGCCAGCAGCTTGGGTGCCGGCTCTGGAAACACCATATATTTT
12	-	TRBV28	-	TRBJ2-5	CASSTHTETQYF	TGTGCCAGCAGTACTCATACGGAGACCCAGTACTTC
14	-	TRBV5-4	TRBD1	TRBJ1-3	CASSLAGGGNTIYF	TGTGCCAGCAGCTTGGCAGGGGGGGGAAACACCATATATTTT
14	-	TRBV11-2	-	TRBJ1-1	CASSPLPGSTEAFF	TGTGCCAGCAGCCCCCTACCAGGGAGCACTGAAGCTTTCTTT
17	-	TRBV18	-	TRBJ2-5	CASPLVGCRRVQETQYF	TGTGCCAGCCCCCTCGTGGGCTGTAGGAGGGTCCAAGAGACCCAGTACTTC
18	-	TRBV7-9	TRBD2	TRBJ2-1	CASSPTASGSLSYNEQFF	TGTGCCAGCAGCCCGACTGCTAGCGGGAGTTTGAGTTACAATGAGCAGTTCTTC
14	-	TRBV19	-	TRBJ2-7	CASRRTARTYEQYF	TGTGCCAGTAGGAGGACAGCCCGGACCTACGAGCAGTACTTC
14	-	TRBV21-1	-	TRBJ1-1	CASSKMGGSTEAFF	TGTGCCAGCAGCAAAATGGGGGGGTCGACTGAAGCTTTCTTT
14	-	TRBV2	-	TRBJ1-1	CASSARAASSEAFF	TGTGCCAGCAGTGCCCGGGCCGCTTCGAGTGAAGCTTTCTTT
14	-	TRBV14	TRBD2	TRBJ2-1	CASSQWLAGGEQFF	TGTGCCAGCAGCCAATGGCTAGCGGGAGGTGAGCAGTTCTTC
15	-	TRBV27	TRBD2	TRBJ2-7	CASSLLSGVPYEQYF	TGTGCCAGCAGTTTACTTAGCGGGGTACCCTACGAGCAGTACTTC
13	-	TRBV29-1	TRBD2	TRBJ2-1	CSVEPLSSGRKFF	TGCAGCGTTGAGCCCCTTTCTAGCGGGAGGAAGTTCTTC
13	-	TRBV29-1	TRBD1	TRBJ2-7	CSVAGQGIYEQYF	TGCAGCGTTGCAGGACAGGGAATCTACGAGCAGTACTTC
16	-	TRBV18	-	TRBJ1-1	CASSPPGPIQDTEAFF	TGTGCCAGCTCACCACCTGGGCCCATCCAGGACACTGAAGCTTTCTTT
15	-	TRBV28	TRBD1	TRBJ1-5	CASSPGTVDNQPQHF	TGTGCCAGCTCCCCCGGGACAGTCGATAATCAGCCCCAGCATTTT